This passage covers 14 T cell receptor beta chains from one sample sequenced in a study of CD8 T cells in Susac syndrome. RNA totalling roughly 0.5 to 1 ug underwent reverse transcription with random hexamers. Each CDR3 protein gets one entry after TCRdb re-called the immunoSEQ multiplex PCR reads with MiXCR. The sample yields fewer than 350,000 distinct CDR3 sequences, around nine tenths seen once. The specimen sequenced was CD8+ T cells from PBMCs. These receptors originate from a human donor with multiple sclerosis.

This sequence joins TRBV9 and TRBJ1-3, with D perhaps matching TRBD1 (5 bases). Trimming cost V 4 bases and J 2 bases, with 13 bases left between them. Per germline, CDR1 SGDLS and CDR2 YYNGEE. The CDR3 runs 15 residues. CDR3 residues: CASSSGTSAGNTIYF. The DNA of the CDR3 is TGTGCCAGCAGCTCCGGGACCTCCGCTGGAAACACCATATATTTT.

The CDR3 region is CASSFRLGGNEQFF. The CDR3 DNA reads TGTGCCAGCAGTTTTCGATTGGGAGGAAATGAGCAGTTCTTC. The chain carries TRBV28 and TRBJ2-1; tentatively, D is TRBD2 (6 bases). The CDR3 is 14 residues long. The V end lost 3 bases, the J end lost 7 bases, and 13 bases lay between the germline ends. CDR1 and CDR2 from the germline V gene are MDHEN and SYDVKM.

The rearrangement joins TRBV4-3 to TRBJ2-7, with D perhaps being TRBD1 or TRBD2 (5 bases each). The V gene lost 3 bases and the J gene lost 1 base, with 13 bases spanning the gap. Germline values: CDR1 LGHNA, CDR2 YSLEER. This CDR3 region has 15 residues. CDR3 bases: TGCGCCAGCAGCCAGTTCCGGGACGGTTCCTACGAGCAGTACTTC. Translating it yields CASSQFRDGSYEQYF.

The rearrangement uses TRBV6-2 or TRBV6-3 and TRBJ2-7; 12 nucleotides align to TRBD2. The germline gives CDR1 MNHEY, CDR2 SVGEGT. Trimming removed 6 bases from V and 3 bases from J; junction bases left unmatched: 6. This CDR3 has 15 residues. CDR3 residues: CASSTGLAGFYEQYF. The CDR3 DNA reads as TGTGCCAGCAGCACTGGACTAGCGGGATTCTACGAGCAGTACTTC.

This clonotype was observed a few times. The chain uses TRBV20-1 and TRBJ2-5; no clear D. The CDR3 has 13 residues. Germline V gives CDR1 DFQATT, CDR2 SNEGSKA (reference sequence). V was clipped by 1 base and J by 5 bases, with 11 bases between them. The CDR3 here is CSARGDGRETQYF. CDR3 DNA sequence: TGCAGTGCTAGAGGAGACGGAAGGGAGACCCAGTACTTC.

This rearrangement joins TRBV28 to TRBJ2-6; the D is unclear. The CDR3 contains 16 residues. V was clipped by 2 bases and J by 1 base, with 9 bases between them. CDR1 and CDR2 from the germline V gene are MDHEN and SYDVKM. The CDR3 DNA sequence: TGTGCCAGCAGTTTAGACCCCCGATCTGGGGCCAACGTCCTGACTTTC. As protein: CASSLDPRSGANVLTF.

The V and J genes are TRBV20-1 and TRBJ2-1; TRBD2 is a possible D gene (6 bases). This CDR3 has 14 amino acids. Germline CDR1 DFQATT, CDR2 SNEGSKA (reference sequence). Trimming shortened V by 2 bases and J by 0 bases, and 8 bases separated the two germline ends. The CDR3 DNA follows: TGCAGTGCTAGATACGGGGGCTCCTACAATGAGCAGTTCTTC. Protein product: CSARYGGSYNEQFF.

The V and J genes are TRBV6-5 and TRBJ2-1, with TRBD1 as a possible D gene (7 bases). CDR1 is MNHEY, CDR2 SVGAGI, per germline. The germline V and J ends were trimmed by 0 bases and 14 bases, with 14 bases remaining between them. The CDR3 has 13 amino acids. CDR3 loop: CASSYSAGGGEFF. Here the CDR3 DNA reads TGTGCCAGCAGTTACTCGGCAGGGGGAGGTGAGTTCTTC.

This sequence joins TRBV11-2 and TRBJ2-4; 7 bases fit TRBD1. The trim removed 5 bases at V and 6 bases at J, leaving 10 bases unmatched. Germline CDR1 is SGHAT and CDR2 is FQNNGV. CDR3 size: 15 residues. CDR3 bases: TGTGCCAGCAGCCCTCGAACAGGGGTCGGAAACATTCAGTACTTC. Its translation is CASSPRTGVGNIQYF.

J is TRBJ2-3 and V is TRBV7-9; a possible D gene is TRBD2 (5 bases). The CDR3 contains 14 residues. Looked up from germline, CDR1 is SEHNR and CDR2 is FQNEAQ (reference sequence). V lost 7 bases and J 0 bases, leaving 11 bases between the germline ends. The CDR3 loop reads CASTRGTSTDTQYF. The DNA for the CDR3 is TGTGCCAGCACCCGGGGTACTAGCACAGATACGCAGTATTTT. Combining the CDR3 with reference TRBV7-9 and TRBJ2-3 gives the whole variable domain DTGVSQNPRHKITKRGQNVTFRCDPISEHNRLYWYRQTLGQGPEFLTYFQNEAQLEKSRLLSDRFSAERPKGSFSTLEIQRTEQGDSAMYLCASTRGTSTDTQYFGPGTRLTVL.

The V call is TRBV28, the J call TRBJ2-7; D is tentatively TRBD1 or TRBD2 (6 bases each). The CDR3 totals 14 residues. CDR1 and CDR2 (germline): MDHEN, SYDVKM. Trimming took 5 bases from V and 2 from J, leaving 13 bases between them. CDR3 region: CASSLRGQPYEQYF. DNA of the CDR3: TGTGCCAGCAGTCTCCGGGGGCAGCCCTACGAGCAGTACTTC.

In the case of this clonotype: An end of the junction does not agree with germline; a read error may underlie this. The V call is TRBV28, the J call TRBJ1-2, with unresolved D. CDR3 length: 13 amino acids. Germline CDR1 MDHEN, CDR2 SYDVKM. CDR3 sequence (DNA): TGTGCCAGCAGCTTATTAATCCTTGGTGGCTACACCTTC. This translates into CASSLLILGGYTF.

The chain joins TRBV20-1 to TRBJ2-7; possibly TRBD2 for D (6 bases). CDR3 length equals 15 residues. Germline V gene data show CDR1 as DFQATT and CDR2 as SNEGSKA (reference sequence). V lost 0 bases and J lost 3, with 15 bases in between. CDR3 nucleotides: TGCAGTGCTAGAGATAGGAGGGAGAGTCGCTACGAGCAGTACTTC. Translated, it gives CSARDRRESRYEQYF.

The rearrangement links TRBV9 to TRBJ1-5; 10 nucleotides align to TRBD1. Per germline, CDR1 SGDLS and CDR2 YYNGEE. The CDR3 is made up of 20 amino acids. Trimming at V came to 0 bases and at J to 3 bases, leaving 15 bases not matched to a gene. This CDR3 is CASSVGPFRGQGNPNQPQHF. The CDR3 DNA sequence: TGTGCCAGCAGCGTAGGCCCTTTCCGGGGACAGGGGAATCCCAATCAGCCCCAGCATTTT.